This T cell receptor beta chain was identified during a study of T cells in Graves' hyperthyroidism and ophthalmopathy. The CDR3 regions of TCR beta were amplified from RNA transcripts. The HTBI set primed first-round TCR CDR3 RT-PCR. MiXCR, applied by TCRdb to the multiplex PCR reads, yields one record per CDR3 protein. The sample shows about 380,000 distinct CDR3 sequences, 18% of them seen only once. This clonotype was seen repeatedly, ten times or more. Antigen unknown. The CDR3 contains 16 residues. Deletions cut 8 bases from V and 2 bases from J, with 21 bases between. Study results and limitations: Expanded thyroid clonotypes (above 0.001) were mostly also found in blood.

This chain connects TRBV12-3 or TRBV12-4 to TRBJ1-2; D gene unclear. This TCR was sampled from a man between 18 and 35 years old with Graves' ophthalmopathy. The sequenced material came from blood. The CDR3 loop is CASRNPAGSLNYGYTF. CDR3 DNA: TGTGCCAGCCGCAACCCGGCGGGGTCCCTGAACTATGGCTACACCTTC.